This T cell receptor beta chain emerged from a study of blood T cell repertoires in COVID-19. Study information: From T cells, B-cell-depleted T cells, or PBMCs came the material, which was cDNA or gDNA.

Produced via immunoSEQ multiplex PCR; TCRdb's table is partial and in-frame only. The sample has about 260,000 clones, around 87% seen once. Material: peripheral blood. The sequence was obtained from a middle-aged woman who had recovered from COVID-19.

CDR3 coding DNA: TGTGCCAGTAGTACGCAGGGAAACACAGATACGCAGTATTTT. Encoded protein: CASSTQGNTDTQYF. J is TRBJ2-3 and V is TRBV19; D is possibly TRBD1 (5 bases). V lost 4 bases and J lost 2, with 10 bases in between. The CDR3 spans 14 residues. CDR1 is LNHDA and CDR2 is SQIVND in the germline V gene (reference sequence).